These T cell receptor beta chains were read from a single sample in a study of cytomegalovirus exposure and HLA in healthy donors. Generated by immunoSEQ multiplex PCR, the TCRdb table keeps only in-frame clones and is missing some. The sample lists 200,000 or so clones, around 86% seen once, with approximately 6.3% in the top ten. Sequenced material: PBMCs. The receptors were gathered from a man between 35 and 55 years old in good health and CMV-seropositive. CDR3s include the opening cysteine and the closing phenylalanine or tryptophan. The D gene is left open where the match is weak. Size values are once, few and many counts, or a class for expanded clones, and some rows have none.

J | size | V | D | DNA | CDR3
TRBJ1-2 | once | TRBV5-1 | TRBD1 | TGCGCCAGCAACTTAGGACAGGGTTTTGGCTACACCTTC | CASNLGQGFGYTF
TRBJ2-7 | NA | TRBV9 | TRBD2 | TGTGCCAGCAGCGTAGCCGGCGGGGGGGCCGGGGAGGAGCAGTACTTC | CASSVAGGGAGEEQYF
TRBJ2-7 | NA | TRBV19 | NA | TGTGCCAGTAGTATAGACCGGTCCTCCTACGAGCAGTACTTC | CASSIDRSSYEQYF
TRBJ1-5 | few | TRBV7-2 | TRBD1 | TGTGCCAGCAGCCGGACAGGGGGCTTAAGAGCTCAGCCCCAGCATTTT | CASSRTGGLRAQPQHF
TRBJ2-5 | NA | TRBV19 | TRBD2 | TGTGCCACCCAGGGAGTGGGACTAGCCCGGTCCGAGACCCAGTACTTC | CATQGVGLARSETQYF
TRBJ1-5 | NA | TRBV7-8 | TRBD1 | TGTGCCAGCACCCCTCAGGGGGTTGGCAATCAGCCCCAGCATTTT | CASTPQGVGNQPQHF
TRBJ2-5 | NA | TRBV15 | NA | TGTGCCACCAGCGCCCCTAGGCTACAAGAGACCCAGTACTTC | CATSAPRLQETQYF
TRBJ1-1 | NA | TRBV20-1 | NA | TGCAGTGCTAGAGATGTGGCAGAACCTTTCTTT | CSARDVAEPFF
TRBJ1-3 | NA | TRBV9 | TRBD1 | TGTGCCAGCACCCGACAGGGGAACTCTGGAAACACCATATATTTT | CASTRQGNSGNTIYF
TRBJ1-5 | few | TRBV4-3 | NA | TGCGCCAGCAGCCGGACGAGACAGGCCGGTCAGCCCCAGCATTTT | CASSRTRQAGQPQHF
TRBJ2-7 | NA | TRBV27 | TRBD2 | TGTGCCAGCGTAAGCGGGGGCTACGAGCAGTACTTC | CASVSGGYEQYF
TRBJ2-7 | NA | TRBV28 | TRBD1 | TGTGCCAGCAGCCCACTGGACAGGTTTATGGACGAGCAGTACTTC | CASSPLDRFMDEQYF
TRBJ2-7 | NA | TRBV5-4 | NA | TGTGCCAGCAGACGTCAGGGGGGAGCCTACGAGCAGTACTTC | CASRRQGGAYEQYF
TRBJ1-2 | NA | TRBV5-1 | NA | TGCGCCAGCAGCTTGGGGTCCGGGGGTTTTGAAAACTATGGCTACACCTTC | CASSLGSGGFENYGYTF
TRBJ1-1 | few | TRBV10-3 | NA | TGTGCCATCAGTGAGTCCGAGGGAGGGACTGAAGCTTTCTTT | CAISESEGGTEAFF
TRBJ2-1 | NA | TRBV2 | TRBD2 | TGTGCCAGCAGTGAGTTAACGGGACTAGCGGGTTACAGTGAGCAGTTCTTC | CASSELTGLAGYSEQFF
TRBJ1-3 | NA | TRBV6-6 | NA | TGTGCCAGCAGCCCGACAGGTTTAGGTGGAAACACCATATATTTT | CASSPTGLGGNTIYF
TRBJ2-1 | NA | TRBV7-3 | TRBD1 | TGTGCCAGCAGCAAACACCCAGGACAGGGCTCCTACAATGAGCAGTTCTTC | CASSKHPGQGSYNEQFF
TRBJ2-7 | NA | TRBV13 | TRBD2 | TGTGCCAGCAGCTCGACTAGCGGGGCCTACGAGCAGTACTTC | CASSSTSGAYEQYF
TRBJ1-2 | NA | TRBV10-2 | NA | TGCGCCAGCAGTGAGATGCGGTTGGCAGGGAAGGTCGATGGCTACACCTTC | CASSEMRLAGKVDGYTF
TRBJ2-5 | NA | TRBV7-7 | NA | TGTGCTAGCAGCCTTACCCTAGCGCCCGGAGAGACCCAGTACTTC | CASSLTLAPGETQYF
TRBJ1-2 | NA | TRBV5-1 | NA | TGCGCCAGCAGCTTGGGGCGGCGCTATGGCTACACCTTC | CASSLGRRYGYTF
TRBJ2-3 | NA | TRBV19 | NA | TGTGCCAGTAGTATCCCGTTGGGAGGACCCACAGATACGCAGTATTTT | CASSIPLGGPTDTQYF
TRBJ2-3 | NA | TRBV2 | TRBD2 | TGTGCCAGCACCACCCGGACTAGCCGCACAGATACGCAGTATTTT | CASTTRTSRTDTQYF
TRBJ2-1 | once | TRBV6-6 | TRBD1 | TGTGCCAGCAGCGCAGGGGGTGGTGAGCAGTTCTTC | CASSAGGGEQFF
TRBJ2-7 | NA | TRBV5-1 | TRBD1 | TGCGCCAGCAGCCTAGGGGGCCAGGCCTCCTCCTACGAGCAGTACTTC | CASSLGGQASSYEQYF
TRBJ2-3 | once | TRBV14 | TRBD2 | TGTGCCAGCAGCCAAGGGACTAGGTCAGATACGCAGTATTTT | CASSQGTRSDTQYF
TRBJ2-7 | NA | TRBV6-1 | NA | TGTGCCAGCAGTGAATGGGGACTCTCCTACGAGCAGTACTTC | CASSEWGLSYEQYF
TRBJ2-7 | NA | TRBV6-6 | TRBD1 | TGTGCCAGCACCCGAACCGGGACAGGGAGCGAGCAGTACTTC | CASTRTGTGSEQYF
TRBJ2-3 | NA | TRBV21-1 | NA | TGTGCCAGCAGCAATCGGGACATCGGAACAGATACGCAGTATTTT | CASSNRDIGTDTQYF
TRBJ2-3 | NA | TRBV7-2 | TRBD2 | TGTGCCAGCAGCTTAGGGTGGCGGGGGGGCGGGTACACAGATACGCAGTATTTT | CASSLGWRGGGYTDTQYF
TRBJ1-1 | NA | TRBV6-5 | NA | TGTGCCAGCAGTTCGGGGGGTGGCACTGAAGCTTTCTTT | CASSSGGGTEAFF
TRBJ2-1 | NA | TRBV2 | TRBD2 | TGTGCCAGCAGGTTGCGGGACTATCCCTACAATGAGCAGTTCTTC | CASRLRDYPYNEQFF
TRBJ1-6 | NA | TRBV7-3 | TRBD1 | TGTGCCAGCAGCCTCTGGACAGGGGCCGCGTCACCCCTCCACTTT | CASSLWTGAASPLHF
TRBJ1-2 | NA | TRBV27 | NA | TGTGCCAGCAGCCCTCCGGACAGATTCCCTCGTGGCTACACCTTC | CASSPPDRFPRGYTF
TRBJ1-2 | NA | TRBV7-2 | TRBD1 | TGTGCCAGCAGCCCCCTTGGGACAGGTGGTTATGGCTACACCTTC | CASSPLGTGGYGYTF
TRBJ2-5 | NA | TRBV11-2 | TRBD2 | TGTGCCTCCGCGGGGGGGCGGGGGGGCCCAGAGACCCAGTACTTC | CASAGGRGGPETQYF
TRBJ1-5 | NA | TRBV18 | TRBD1 | TGTGCCAGCTCACCAAGACAGGGGACCCAGCCCCAGCATTTT | CASSPRQGTQPQHF
TRBJ2-2 | few | TRBV27 | NA | TGTGCCAGCAGTTTGTACGGGGGGGAGCTGTTTTTT | CASSLYGGELFF
TRBJ2-7 | NA | TRBV7-2 | NA | TGTGCCAGCAGCCCACCGCGGACTGCAACCTACGAGCAGTACTTC | CASSPPRTATYEQYF
TRBJ2-5 | NA | TRBV4-1 | NA | TGCGCCAGCAGCCAAGGACACCTCACCCAAGAGACCCAGTACTTC | CASSQGHLTQETQYF
TRBJ2-3 | NA | TRBV6-5 | NA | TGTGCCAGCGCCCGGGGGAGCACAGATACGCAGTATTTT | CASARGSTDTQYF
TRBJ2-3 | NA | TRBV5-1 | NA | TGCGCCAGCAGCTTGGAAGTTCGGGTCGGGGGAACAGATACGCAGTATTTT | CASSLEVRVGGTDTQYF
TRBJ2-3 | NA | TRBV9 | NA | TGTGCCAGCTCGGGGGGCCCAACAGATACGCAGTATTTT | CASSGGPTDTQYF
TRBJ1-1 | few | TRBV5-4 | TRBD1 | TGTGCCAGCAGCTGGGACAGCATGAGCACTGAAGCTTTCTTT | CASSWDSMSTEAFF
TRBJ2-3 | NA | TRBV7-6 | NA | TGTGCCAGCAGCCGGGACATCTGGAATACGCAGTATTTT | CASSRDIWNTQYF
TRBJ1-4 | NA | TRBV7-9 | NA | TGTGCCAGCAGCCGTAGCCGGGGGGATGAAAAACTGTTTTTT | CASSRSRGDEKLFF
TRBJ1-1 | once | TRBV25-1 | NA | TGTGCCAGCGCGGACAGTGAAGCTTTCTTT | CASADSEAFF
TRBJ1-4 | NA | TRBV6-6 | NA | TGTGCCAGCAGTTACCGCGGCCGGAGTGAAAAACTGTTTTTT | CASSYRGRSEKLFF
TRBJ1-2 | few | TRBV4-1 | TRBD1 | TGCGCCAGCAGCCATTATACACCGGGACAGGGGTCCGGAACCTATGGCTACACCTTC | CASSHYTPGQGSGTYGYTF
TRBJ2-7 | NA | TRBV27 | NA | TGTGCCAGCAGTTTATCGGGCAGGGCTTACGAGCAGTACTTC | CASSLSGRAYEQYF
TRBJ2-3 | NA | TRBV7-3 | TRBD2 | TGTGCCAGCAGCGCTAGCGGGAGATACACAGATACGCAGTATTTT | CASSASGRYTDTQYF
TRBJ1-5 | few | TRBV19 | NA | TGTGCCAGTAGTATGGCACATCTCGGGAATCAGCCCCAGCATTTT | CASSMAHLGNQPQHF
TRBJ2-7 | NA | TRBV7-9 | NA | TGTGCCAGCAGCTTTACGGGCTCCTACGAGCAGTACTTC | CASSFTGSYEQYF
TRBJ1-5 | NA | TRBV21-1 | NA | TGTGCCAGCAGCGGATCCGGGACAGGTAGCAATCAGCCCCAGCATTTT | CASSGSGTGSNQPQHF